A single sample gave rise to the 4 T cell receptor beta chains below, sequenced in a study of blood T cell repertoires in COVID-19. Method: immunoSEQ multiplex PCR; TCRdb's copy keeps in-frame clones and lacks some. Here the sample spans 79,000 or so clones, less than 90% being singletons. The sequenced sample consisted of peripheral blood. The receptor set was obtained from a human donor in a cohort sampled during active COVID-19.

The chain couples TRBV6-5 to TRBJ1-5; 7 bases map to TRBD1. The junction had 7 bases not matched to a gene; V was cut back by 6 bases and J by 2 bases. Germline V gene sequence: CDR1 MNHEY, CDR2 SVGAGI. There are 15 residues in the CDR3. CDR3 sequence reads: CASSQTTGGNQPQHF. The CDR3 nucleotides are TGTGCCAGCAGCCAAACAACAGGGGGCAATCAGCCCCAGCATTTT.

This clone occurred once. The rearrangement joins TRBV6-5 to TRBJ2-7, with 7 nucleotides matching TRBD2. The CDR3 sequence is 14 residues long. CDR1 is MNHEY, CDR2 SVGAGI, per germline. The V segment lost 2 bases and the J segment 4 bases; nucleotides outside the gene matches: 5. The CDR3 is CASSYLGRRYEQYF. The CDR3 DNA sequence: TGTGCCAGCAGTTACCTCGGGAGGCGTTACGAGCAGTACTTC.

The rearrangement links TRBV4-1 to TRBJ1-2, with D uncertain. Looked up from germline, CDR1 is MGHRA and CDR2 is YSYEKL. V was cut by 0 bases and J by 8 bases, with 7 bases left in between. The CDR3 length is 12 residues. For the CDR3, the DNA is TGCGCCAGCAGCCAAGAGATAGTCGGCTACACCTTC. Residues: CASSQEIVGYTF.

V gene TRBV25-1 combines with J gene TRBJ2-7, with 9 bases aligning to TRBD1. CDR1 is MGHDK, CDR2 SYGVNS, per germline. V was pared by 4 bases and J by 1 base, with 2 bases of the junction left unmatched. This CDR3 contains 14 residues. CDR3 nucleotides: TGTGCCAGCAGTGTGGACAGGGGTTCCTACGAGCAGTACTTC. Its protein is CASSVDRGSYEQYF.